A single sample gave rise to the 12 T cell receptor beta chains below, sequenced in a study of shared clonotypes between healthy human individuals. Produced via immunoSEQ multiplex PCR; TCRdb's table is partial and in-frame only. This repertoire shows millions of clones, over 85% found once; its top ten account for 0.11% to 0.15%. Sequenced sample: naive CD4+ T cells sorted from blood. Subset specified: CD45RA+ positively selected. These receptors all stem from a man younger than 35 in good health.

V is TRBV19 and J is TRBJ1-4; 9 bases line up with TRBD1. This CDR3 is built from 17 residues. Germline V gives CDR1 LNHDA, CDR2 SQIVND (reference sequence). V lost 5 bases to trimming and J lost 8 bases; unmatched junction nucleotides: 15. The CDR3 spells CASSGGQGLWGLEKLFF. The CDR3 DNA reads as TGTGCCAGTAGTGGAGGACAGGGGCTCTGGGGACTAGAAAAACTGTTTTTT. Filled out from reference TRBV19 and TRBJ1-4, the complete variable domain reads DGGITQSPKYLFRKEGQNVTLSCEQNLNHDAMYWYRQDPGQGLRLIYYSQIVNDFQKGDIAEGYSVSREKKESFPLTVTSAQKNPTAFYLCASSGGQGLWGLEKLFFGSGTQLSVL.

This clone has only one observation. The chain recombines TRBV18 with TRBJ1-6; possible D gene TRBD1, 6 bases. The CDR3 contains 16 residues. Germline V gene data show CDR1 as KGHSH and CDR2 as LQKENI. V gave up 4 bases and J gave up 5 bases, with 15 bases separating them. The CDR3 sequence is CASSRRGDVDNSPLHF. CDR3 DNA: TGTGCCAGCTCACGAAGGGGGGACGTGGATAATTCACCCCTCCACTTT.

This clone was observed a few times. The rearrangement links TRBV30 to TRBJ1-6; D is ambiguous. The length of the CDR3 is 13 residues. V was cut by 1 base and J by 6 bases, with 7 bases left in between. Germline CDR1 GTSNPN, CDR2 SVGIG (reference sequence). DNA for the CDR3: TGTGCCTGGAGTGGACGGACTAATTCACCCCTCCACTTT. Translation gives CAWSGRTNSPLHF.

A note on this clone: The sample carries other DNA sequences with the same CDR3. CDR3 bases: TGTGCCAGCTCACCGTCTGGGAGTTACGAGCAGTACTTC. The encoded protein is CASSPSGSYEQYF. V gene TRBV18 combines with J gene TRBJ2-7; possible D gene TRBD2, 5 bases. Trimming left V 3 bases short and J 4 bases short, with 10 bases between. Germline loops: CDR1 KGHSH, CDR2 LQKENI. The CDR3 sequence is 13 residues long.

The sample holds one count of this clone. The V call is TRBV6-1, the J call TRBJ2-5; TRBD2 agrees at 7 bases. Germline V gives CDR1 MNHNS, CDR2 SASEGT. J gave up 5 bases and V 6 bases, and 12 bases lay outside the gene matches. This CDR3 comprises 15 residues. The chain's CDR3 is CASSLPPTSSETQYF. The CDR3 DNA reads as TGTGCCAGCAGCCTACCCCCGACTAGCTCGGAGACCCAGTACTTC.

The chain joins TRBV10-3 to TRBJ2-1, with 7 nucleotides matching TRBD2. The CDR3 runs to 15 residues. V gave up 8 bases and J gave up 0 bases; unmatched junction bases: 7. CDR1 and CDR2 (germline): ENHRY, SYGVKD. The CDR3 nucleotides read TGTGCCATCGGGAGGGACCGTAGCTCCTACAATGAGCAGTTCTTC. It encodes CAIGRDRSSYNEQFF.

The J gene is TRBJ1-4, the V gene TRBV6-5; no clear D gene. Germline CDR1 is MNHEY and CDR2 is SVGAGI. The V and J ends lost 7 bases and 0 bases respectively, with 9 bases between them. The CDR3 sequence is 14 residues long. CDR3 nucleotide sequence: TGTGCCAGCACGCCGGGGTCAACTAATGAAAAACTGTTTTTT. This sequence encodes CASTPGSTNEKLFF.

The chain couples TRBV10-3 to TRBJ1-3, with a possible D match to TRBD1 (6 bases). Germline V gives CDR1 ENHRY, CDR2 SYGVKD. V was trimmed by 9 bases and J by 2 bases, leaving 8 bases between them. CDR3 size: 12 residues. In nucleotides, the CDR3 is TGTGCCATGACAGGCACTGGAAACACCATATATTTT. Translation: CAMTGTGNTIYF.

The rearrangement joins TRBV19 to TRBJ1-5; no clear D gene. The CDR3 runs 16 residues. Germline loops: CDR1 LNHDA, CDR2 SQIVND (reference sequence). The ends were cut back, 7 bases at V and 0 bases at J, with 16 bases in the middle. The CDR3 DNA reads as TGTGCCAGTAAATTAGCGGGGATTAATAGCAATCAGCCCCAGCATTTT. This codes for CASKLAGINSNQPQHF.

As regards this clone: In the same sample, other DNA sequences code for this CDR3. V and J are TRBV10-3 and TRBJ2-5; a possible D gene is TRBD1 (6 bases). Germline CDR1 reads ENHRY; CDR2 reads SYGVKD. CDR3 length: 13 residues. The ends were cut back, 6 bases at V and 1 base at J, with 9 bases in the middle. The CDR3 spells CAISSGAQETQYF. The CDR3 nucleotides are TGTGCCATCAGCTCAGGGGCCCAAGAGACCCAGTACTTC.

The chain employs TRBV7-2 and TRBJ2-1, with 10 bases fitting TRBD1. The V and J ends lost 5 bases and 7 bases, in that order; junction bases with no gene match: 5. The CDR3 is 14 residues long. CDR1 is SGHTA, CDR2 FQGNSA, per germline. In nucleotides, the CDR3 is TGTGCCAGCAGCGGCCGGGACAGGGGAAATGAGCAGTTCTTC. It is translated as CASSGRDRGNEQFF. Full variable domain (outside the CDR3, taken from reference TRBV7-2 and TRBJ2-1): GAGVSQSPSNKVTEKGKDVELRCDPISGHTALYWYRQSLGQGLEFLIYFQGNSAPDKSGLPSDRFSAERTGGSVSTLTIQRTQQEDSAVYLCASSGRDRGNEQFFGPGTRLTVL.

J is TRBJ2-4 and V is TRBV2; TRBD1 is a possible D gene (6 bases). The CDR3 loop spans 14 amino acids. Trimming pared 7 bases from V and 7 bases from J, leaving 17 bases between. CDR1 SNHLY and CDR2 FYNNEI come from the germline V gene. CDR3 protein: CASTTNPQGNIQYF. For the CDR3, the DNA is TGTGCCAGCACAACTAACCCGCAGGGGAACATTCAGTACTTC.